The 26 T cell receptor beta chains below all came from one sample that was sequenced in a study of long-term antiretroviral therapy in people with HIV. Runs used v3.0 of the immunoSEQ assay and were done at survey level. TCRdb's table, derived via immunoSEQ multiplex PCR, lists solely in-frame clones and lacks some. The data show 23,000 or so clones, 79% seen once. The source was unsorted PBMCs, collected 2.1 years after starting antiretroviral therapy. Source of these receptors: a man aged 25 to 45 with HIV.

The J gene is TRBJ1-6, the V gene TRBV9, with TRBD1 matching over 7 bases. CDR3 length: 15 amino acids. CDR1 and CDR2 from the germline V gene are SGDLS and YYNGEE. With V trimmed by 1 base and J by 7 bases, 5 bases remained unmatched. The CDR3 coding sequence is TGTGCCAGCAGCGTAACCGGGACAGAAAATTCACCCCTCCACTTT. Translation: CASSVTGTENSPLHF.

The chain uses TRBV5-1 and TRBJ2-3; the D gene is possibly TRBD2 (6 bases). CDR1 and CDR2 from the germline V gene are SGHRS and YFSETQ. Between the trimmed V and J ends, which lost 5 bases and 5 bases, there was a span of 15 bases. CDR3 length: 14 residues. The CDR3 DNA follows: TGCGCCAGCAGATTCGACTCCGGGAGAGATACGCAGTATTTT. The encoded protein is CASRFDSGRDTQYF.

This clone was seen a few times. The rearrangement joins TRBV5-1 to TRBJ1-4; a possible D gene is TRBD1 (6 bases). Germline V gives CDR1 SGHRS, CDR2 YFSETQ. CDR3 length: 13 residues. Trimming stripped 0 bases from V and 7 bases from J, with 7 bases between. For the CDR3, the DNA is TGCGCCAGCAGCTTGGACAGGGCTGAAAAACTGTTTTTT. Translation: CASSLDRAEKLFF. Looking up the rest from reference TRBV5-1 and TRBJ1-4 gives the full variable domain: KAGVTQTPRYLIKTRGQQVTLSCSPISGHRSVSWYQQTPGQGLQFLFEYFSETQRNKGNFPGRFSGRQFSNSRSEMNVSTLELGDSALYLCASSLDRAEKLFFGSGTQLSVL.

The V and J genes are TRBV5-1 and TRBJ2-3, with D perhaps TRBD1 (6 bases). V shed 4 bases and J shed 2 bases, with 11 bases lying between them. The CDR3 extends over 14 amino acids. CDR1 SGHRS and CDR2 YFSETQ come from the germline V gene. Written as DNA, the CDR3 is TGCGCCAGCAGCCCAGGGGCCTCCACAGATACGCAGTATTTT. Its protein product is CASSPGASTDTQYF.

This clone is large by share. The J gene is TRBJ2-3, the V gene TRBV11-2, with TRBD2 as a possible D gene (6 bases). The length of the CDR3 is 16 residues. Germline V gene lookup returns CDR1 SGHAT and CDR2 FQNNGV. Deletions cut 4 bases from V and 3 bases from J, with 17 bases between. CDR3 DNA: TGTGCCAGCAGCTACGGAGGGGTGGGGGGTACAGATACGCAGTATTTT. This sequence encodes CASSYGGVGGTDTQYF.

The V and J genes are TRBV6-5 and TRBJ1-2; 12 nucleotides match TRBD1. With V trimmed by 5 bases and J by 2 bases, 3 bases remained unmatched. Germline-derived CDR1 and CDR2 are MNHEY and SVGAGI. The CDR3 has 15 amino acids. In DNA form, the CDR3 reads TGTGCCAGCAGTAGGGGGACAGGGGGCAACTATGGCTACACCTTC. Encoded protein: CASSRGTGGNYGYTF.

V and J are TRBV18 and TRBJ2-1; D might be TRBD1 or TRBD2, each matching 6 bases. CDR3 length: 18 residues. Germline V gives CDR1 KGHSH, CDR2 LQKENI. The V end was cut by 1 base, the J end by 0 bases, with 16 bases between. The CDR3 coding sequence is TGTGCCAGCTCACCACTCGGACAGTTGGAGGGCTCCTACAATGAGCAGTTCTTC. Its translation is CASSPLGQLEGSYNEQFF.

The V gene is TRBV7-9, the J gene TRBJ1-4; no firm D call. The CDR3 has 17 amino acids. Trimming took off 1 base at V and 0 bases at J, with 12 bases between the two ends. The germline V gene has CDR1 SEHNR and CDR2 FQNEAQ (reference sequence). The CDR3: CASSLGGSFSTNEKLFF. The CDR3, as DNA: TGTGCCAGCAGCTTAGGCGGCAGTTTTTCAACTAATGAAAAACTGTTTTTT.

The genes are TRBV5-1 and TRBJ2-7; D is perhaps TRBD1 or TRBD2 (5 bases each). The CDR3 totals 14 residues. V was pared by 0 bases and J by 0 bases, with 7 bases between. Per the germline V gene, CDR1 is SGHRS and CDR2 is YFSETQ. Here the CDR3 reads CASSLGGNSYEQYF. CDR3 bases: TGCGCCAGCAGCTTGGGGGGGAACTCCTACGAGCAGTACTTC. Supplemented by reference TRBV5-1 and TRBJ2-7, the full variable domain reads KAGVTQTPRYLIKTRGQQVTLSCSPISGHRSVSWYQQTPGQGLQFLFEYFSETQRNKGNFPGRFSGRQFSNSRSEMNVSTLELGDSALYLCASSLGGNSYEQYFGPGTRLTVT.

The rearrangement joins TRBV9 to TRBJ2-7, with 10 bases matching TRBD2. The CDR3 is made up of 16 amino acids. V dropped 0 bases and J dropped 3; count of bases not matched to a gene: 6. Germline V gives CDR1 SGDLS, CDR2 YYNGEE. CDR3 residues: CASSVGASGGYYEQYF. The CDR3 DNA sequence: TGTGCCAGCAGCGTAGGGGCTAGCGGGGGCTACTACGAGCAGTACTTC.

V and J are TRBV4-1 and TRBJ1-2, with 8 bases lining up with TRBD1. V lost 8 bases, J lost 3 bases, and 11 bases stayed unmatched. This CDR3 has 15 residues. Germline assignment: CDR1 MGHRA and CDR2 YSYEKL. CDR3 coding DNA: TGCGCCAGCGGGGTGCGGCAGGGGGCAGACTATGGCTACACCTTC. As protein: CASGVRQGADYGYTF.

The CDR3 loop reads CASSLLAGGMETQYF. The CDR3, as DNA: TGTGCCAGCAGCCTACTAGCGGGAGGGATGGAGACCCAGTACTTC. V and J are TRBV28 and TRBJ2-5; 13 bases map to TRBD2. Trimming took 6 bases from V and 5 from J; bases not matched to a gene: 6. The CDR3 extends over 15 amino acids. Germline V gene data show CDR1 as MDHEN and CDR2 as SYDVKM.

The gene calls are TRBV30 and TRBJ2-7; 8 bases map to TRBD1. CDR1 GTSNPN and CDR2 SVGIG come from the germline V gene (reference sequence). Unmatched junction bases numbered 5, after V lost 0 bases and J lost 4 bases. This CDR3 comprises 14 residues. CDR3 DNA sequence: TGTGCCTGGAGTGTTGGACAGGGAATATACGAGCAGTACTTC. It specifies CAWSVGQGIYEQYF.

CDR3 DNA: TGTGCCAGCAGCTCGAGGGATGGCGAGACCCAGTACTTC. Encoded protein: CASSSRDGETQYF. The V gene is TRBV7-6, the J gene TRBJ2-5; TRBD2 might be the D (5 bases). CDR1 is SGHVS and CDR2 is FNYEAQ in the germline V gene. Trimming left V 4 bases short and J 5 bases short, with 11 bases between. This CDR3 comprises 13 residues.

The count of this clone is one. This chain connects TRBV6-5 to TRBJ2-4; TRBD1 agrees at 7 bases. Germline V gene lookup returns CDR1 MNHEY and CDR2 SVGAGI. The CDR3 has 15 residues. Germline trimming cut 5 bases from V and 0 bases from J; bases unmatched to any gene: 4. CDR3 loop: CASSHRGLAKNIQYF. The CDR3 DNA reads TGTGCCAGCAGTCACAGGGGATTAGCCAAAAACATTCAGTACTTC.

A single count supports this clone. The chain joins TRBV6-6 to TRBJ1-2; no firm D call. Trimming took 7 bases from V and 3 from J, leaving 12 bases between them. Germline CDR1 MNHNY, CDR2 SVGAGI (reference sequence). CDR3 length equals 13 residues. The CDR3 sequence: CASIHTDDYGYTF. The CDR3 nucleotides are TGTGCCAGCATTCACACAGATGACTATGGCTACACCTTC.

The chain couples TRBV5-1 to TRBJ2-7; D not resolved. The germline V gene has CDR1 SGHRS and CDR2 YFSETQ. There are 14 residues in the CDR3. The V end was cut by 1 base, the J end by 7 bases, with 15 bases between. CDR3 residues: CASSLTLTTREQYF. The CDR3 DNA reads TGCGCCAGCAGCTTGACGTTGACAACTCGGGAGCAGTACTTC. Supplemented by reference TRBV5-1 and TRBJ2-7, the full variable domain reads KAGVTQTPRYLIKTRGQQVTLSCSPISGHRSVSWYQQTPGQGLQFLFEYFSETQRNKGNFPGRFSGRQFSNSRSEMNVSTLELGDSALYLCASSLTLTTREQYFGPGTRLTVT.

The rearrangement uses TRBV6-6 and TRBJ2-2; D possibly corresponds to TRBD2 (5 bases). With 5 bases removed from V and 0 bases from J, the gap between germline ends came to 10 bases. This CDR3 is 15 amino acids long. Germline CDR1 reads MNHNY; CDR2 reads SVGAGI (reference sequence). CDR3 region: CASSRRVANTGELFF. The DNA of the CDR3 is TGTGCCAGCAGTCGGCGGGTCGCGAACACCGGGGAGCTGTTTTTT.

This chain links TRBV27 with TRBJ2-7, with D hard to call. The CDR3 covers 13 residues. Germline CDR1 MNHEY, CDR2 SMNVEV (reference sequence). Trimming pared 10 bases from V and 2 bases from J, leaving 15 bases between. CDR3 coding DNA: TGTGCCACCTCCTGGACCGATCCCTACGAGCAGTACTTC. It translates to CATSWTDPYEQYF.

The gene calls are TRBV19 and TRBJ2-7, with a possible D match to TRBD1 (6 bases). V lost 5 bases, J lost 2 bases, and 10 bases lay in between. The germline V gene encodes CDR1 LNHDA and CDR2 SQIVND (reference sequence). The CDR3 is 13 amino acids. The CDR3 sequence: CASSPGHPYEQYF. The CDR3 region has the DNA TGTGCCAGTAGTCCGGGACACCCCTACGAGCAGTACTTC.

The rearrangement joins TRBV28 to TRBJ2-7; TRBD2 matches at 10 bases. After removal of 6 bases from V and 2 bases from J, the junction contained 16 bases not matched to a gene. This CDR3 spans 18 amino acids. Germline V gene data show CDR1 as MDHEN and CDR2 as SYDVKM. As DNA, the CDR3 is TGTGCCAGCAGCACCGGGACATACGGACTAGCGGCTGCCTACGAGCAGTACTTC. Amino acids: CASSTGTYGLAAAYEQYF.

This chain connects TRBV5-1 to TRBJ2-3; D is ambiguous. Trimming shortened V by 3 bases and J by 6 bases, and 14 bases separated the two germline ends. CDR3 length equals 14 residues. The V gene's germline CDR1 is SGHRS and CDR2 YFSETQ. CDR3 nucleotide sequence: TGCGCCAGCAGCTCCTCTTCTAGTTCGGATACGCAGTATTTT. Translated: CASSSSSSSDTQYF.

The chain links TRBV7-8 to TRBJ2-1; D may be TRBD1 (6 bases). V was cut by 5 bases and J by 4 bases, with 12 bases left in between. CDR1 SGHVS and CDR2 FQNEAQ come from the germline V gene. The CDR3 contains 14 residues. CDR3 residues: CASSLDRLYNEQFF. DNA for the CDR3: TGTGCCAGCAGCCTCGACAGGTTATACAATGAGCAGTTCTTC.

The sample holds one count of this clone. The rearrangement uses TRBV5-6 and TRBJ1-3, with 7 bases lining up with TRBD1. Germline values: CDR1 SGHDT, CDR2 YYEEEE. The V gene end was trimmed by 1 base and the J gene end by 9 bases; junction bases not matched to a gene: 13. There are 16 residues in the CDR3. The DNA of the CDR3 is TGTGCCAGCAGCTTGTTACAGACAGGGCCGGGGGTCACCATATATTTT. It codes for CASSLLQTGPGVTIYF.

The table lists this clone with a few counts. This sequence joins TRBV2 and TRBJ2-5; D might be TRBD1 or TRBD2, each matching 5 bases. The CDR3 is 14 amino acids. V was trimmed by 2 bases and J by 5 bases, leaving 12 bases between them. Per the germline V gene, CDR1 is SNHLY and CDR2 is FYNNEI. The CDR3 coding sequence is TGTGCCAGCAGTGAAACGGGGCCCGGGGAGACCCAGTACTTC. Amino acids: CASSETGPGETQYF.

A few counts support this clone. The V call is TRBV9, the J call TRBJ2-3; 9 positions agree with TRBD2. J lost 2 bases, V lost 5 bases, and 6 bases had no gene match. Looked up from germline, CDR1 is SGDLS and CDR2 is YYNGEE. This CDR3 has 15 residues. The CDR3 loop is CASSLAGSPTDTQYF. The CDR3 nucleotides read TGTGCCAGCAGTCTAGCGGGGTCCCCCACAGATACGCAGTATTTT. Full variable domain (missing parts from reference TRBV9 and TRBJ2-3): DSGVTQTPKHLITATGQRVTLRCSPRSGDLSVYWYQQSLDQGLQFLIQYYNGEERAKGNILERFSAQQFPDLHSELNLSSLELGDSALYFCASSLAGSPTDTQYFGPGTRLTVL.